This TCR beta chain is drawn from a study of blood T cell repertoires in COVID-19 (dated by TCRdb to the early 2020s). The study in broad terms: Samples covering the acute and convalescent phases of COVID-19 were provided by collaborators in the United States, Italy and Spain. The material from the prospective study consisted of cDNA or gDNA derived from T cells, B-cell-depleted T cells, or PBMCs. The dataset comprised deeply sampled blood TCRbeta repertoires from subjects exposed to, actively infected with, or recovered from COVID-19. The repertoires were released in a freely available public database intended as a resource for research on the immune response to SARS-CoV-2. Samples were obtained from the ongoing ImmuneRACE study (first 160 participants) and from 950 to 1,500 subjects provided by 6 global collaborators. Sample metadata almost always included a de-identified subject ID, COVID-19 status, age in years and sex. HLA class I and class II types, where available, came from metadata supplied by the sample provider rather than from assay-based typing. What the study reported, not specific to this receptor: How much clinical and demographic metadata was included differed by source and by participant, and the metadata was provided uncurated.

V is clipped by 8 bases and J by 3 bases, and the sequence between their germline boundaries is 7 bases long. For CDR1 and CDR2, the germline V gene lists SNHLY and FYNNEI. The CDR3, cysteine through phenylalanine, is 12 amino acids long. Solely the CDR3 DNA is kept, with 36 bases framed from the first base. Participants in the prospective study were aged about 18 to 95 years, lived in 24 United States geographic areas, and enrolled through a virtual design. In the prospective study, participants were assigned to cohorts based on the clinical history participants reported in a screening survey and a study questionnaire. Exposed participants were defined as having been in contact with someone with a PCR-confirmed or clinician-diagnosed COVID-19 case within 2 weeks of study entry. In the prospective study, whole blood, serum and a nasopharyngeal or oropharyngeal swab were collected from each participant by mobile phlebotomists. Prospective study participants could optionally give additional blood draws and questionnaires over an approximately two-month period. Before DNA extraction, blood samples from the prospective study were shipped at room temperature or frozen.

With regard to this clone: No cognate antigen has been identified for it. No base quality values were provided; no much bigger clone lies one nucleotide off.

TCRbeta CDR3 regions were amplified from genomic DNA by means of the immunoSEQ Assay, a bias-controlled multiplex PCR. The authors processed their data as follows. The number of nucleated cells in each sample was estimated from the amplification of reference gene primers within the assay. To quantify the absolute abundance of each unique TCRbeta CDR3 rearrangement, sequence reads were collapsed and filtered. For each sample, productive Simpson clonality was calculated as the square root of Simpson's diversity index across productive rearrangements. TCRdb's version of the immuneACCESS table is confined to in-frame rearrangements and falls short of the full clone set. An unresolved V gene accounts for under half of the shortfall where checked; the remainder is of unknown origin. The D gene and trimming were derived from the DNA, and the V and J assignments and clone size from that table. In all, the sample holds under 450,000 clones, and about nine tenths of those were seen once. Of the sample, about 0.83% falls within the top ten clones.

Recombination connected TRBV2 to TRBJ1-4; the D gene is unclear. The specimen sequenced was PBMCs or T cells enriched from blood (not recorded which). This sequence originates from a woman in her forties who had been exposed to COVID-19. The CDR3 protein sequence reads: CASEEANEKLFF. The DNA sequence is as follows: TGTGCCAGCGAGGAAGCTAATGAAAAACTGTTTTTT. This CDR3, with the reference TRBV2 and TRBJ1-4 proteins standing in past its ends, gives the full variable domain EPEVTQTPSHQVTQMGQEVILRCVPISNHLYFYWYRQILGQKVEFLVSFYNNEISEKSEIFDDQFSVERPDGSNFTLKIRSTKLEDSAMYFCASEEANEKLFFGSGTQLSVL.